This T cell receptor (beta chain) was captured by sequencing in a study of PD-L1 blockade in urothelial cancer. Looking at the study overall: Blood samples had a median of 141,255 T cells, more than 65,000 unique TCRs, and clonality approximately 0.086.

This sample's time point: peripheral blood 6 weeks after treatment start. Germline assignment: CDR1 SGHRS and CDR2 YFSETQ. This CDR3 contains 11 residues. Trimming took 4 bases from V and 4 from J, leaving 6 bases between them. Measured with immunoSEQ multiplex PCR; TCRdb has only the in-frame clones, and not every one. The data show 25,000 to 35,000 clones, with around four fifths seen just once and about 2.7% held by the top ten. The origin of this receptor is a man between 65 and 85 years old with urothelial cancer. Sequenced material: PBMCs, taken around atezolizumab (anti-PD-L1) treatment. J is TRBJ2-7 and V is TRBV5-1; no definite D call. CDR3 in amino acids: CASSRDYEQYF. The CDR3 DNA is TGCGCCAGCAGCCGCGATTACGAGCAGTACTTC.